These 13 T cell receptor beta chains came from one sample sequenced in a study of blood T cell repertoires in COVID-19. Some clones are missing from TCRdb's copy, which holds only in-frame ones; the method was immunoSEQ multiplex PCR. The table lists about 170,000 clones, approximately 84% of them singletons. Sequenced: peripheral blood. These TCRs come from a woman aged 80 or over with COVID-19, enrolled during active disease.

The rearrangement links TRBV4-2 to TRBJ2-3; 7 nucleotides agree with TRBD2. Germline values: CDR1 LGHNA, CDR2 YNFKEQ. The CDR3 is made up of 15 amino acids. V was clipped by 1 base and J by 5 bases; unmatched bases: 6. The CDR3 loop reads CASSQVAGAGDTQYF. The CDR3 DNA sequence: TGTGCCAGCAGCCAAGTGGCGGGAGCGGGAGATACGCAGTATTTT.

This rearrangement joins TRBV19 to TRBJ2-5, with 11 bases matching TRBD2. Unmatched junction bases numbered 3, after V lost 7 bases and J lost 5 bases. The CDR3 totals 13 residues. Per the germline V gene, CDR1 is LNHDA and CDR2 is SQIVND (reference sequence). CDR3 amino acids: CASKLAGAETQYF. CDR3 nucleotide sequence: TGTGCCAGTAAACTAGCGGGGGCCGAGACCCAGTACTTC.

The rearrangement joins TRBV12-3 or TRBV12-4 to TRBJ2-7; D ambiguous. The length of the CDR3 is 11 residues. V was cut by 3 bases and J by 6 bases, with 6 bases left in between. CDR3 loop: CASSFQSEQYF. The CDR3 bases are TGTGCCAGCAGTTTCCAATCCGAGCAGTACTTC.

This clone turned up a few times. V gene TRBV28 combines with J gene TRBJ2-7; a possible D gene is TRBD1 (6 bases). The V end lost 4 bases, the J end lost 0 bases, and 19 bases lay between the germline ends. The CDR3 is 17 residues long. Germline assignment: CDR1 MDHEN and CDR2 SYDVKM. CDR3 region: CASSSLWGRGSSYEQYF. Written as DNA, the CDR3 is TGTGCCAGCAGTTCCCTGTGGGGGCGTGGGAGCTCCTACGAGCAGTACTTC.

This clone showed up just a few times. The chain uses TRBV7-9 and TRBJ1-4, with 7 bases that match TRBD1. J gave up 4 bases and V 5 bases, and 4 bases lay outside the gene matches. CDR1 is SEHNR and CDR2 is FQNEAQ in the germline V gene (reference sequence). This CDR3 spans 14 amino acids. CDR3 coding DNA: TGTGCCAGCAGCAGGACAGGCAGTAATGAAAAACTGTTTTTT. Translating it yields CASSRTGSNEKLFF.

The V call is TRBV3-1 (or the pseudogene TRBV3-2), the J call TRBJ1-2, with a tentative D call TRBD1 (6 bases). V lost 2 bases and J 6 bases, leaving 16 bases between the germline ends. Germline V lookup: CDR1 LGHDT, CDR2 YNNKEL (reference sequence). The CDR3 totals 15 residues. This chain's CDR3 is CASSQIVGRGHGYTF. In DNA form, the CDR3 reads TGTGCCAGCAGCCAAATAGTCGGGCGGGGGCATGGCTACACCTTC.

The sample holds one count of this clone. The CDR3 bases are TGCGCCAGCCGCACACAGGGGGCCGGTGAAAAACTGTTTTTT. It codes for CASRTQGAGEKLFF. This chain uses TRBV5-1 with TRBJ1-4, with 9 positions matching TRBD1. This CDR3 region has 14 residues. Germline V gene data show CDR1 as SGHRS and CDR2 as YFSETQ. Trimming at V came to 7 bases and at J to 7 bases, leaving 8 bases not matched to a gene.

This clone was seen only a few times. The rearrangement joins TRBV7-9 to TRBJ1-2; the match to TRBD1 covers 9 bases. Germline V gene sequence: CDR1 SEHNR, CDR2 FQNEAQ (reference sequence). CDR3 size: 15 residues. Germline trimming cut 6 bases from V and 4 bases from J; bases unmatched to any gene: 9. The CDR3 DNA reads as TGTGCCAGCAGTCCCGTCGGGACAGGGCTCTATGGCTACACCTTC. Encoded protein: CASSPVGTGLYGYTF.

This clone has a single count. The gene calls are TRBV19 and TRBJ2-5; TRBD1 agrees at 7 bases. CDR1 and CDR2 from the germline V gene are LNHDA and SQIVND (reference sequence). V gave up 8 bases and J gave up 4 bases; unmatched junction bases: 4. The CDR3 is 12 residues long. CDR3 residues: CASGRDRETQYF. The CDR3 nucleotides are TGTGCCAGTGGAAGGGACAGAGAGACCCAGTACTTC.

The chain has TRBV11-2 and TRBJ2-5; D is uncertain. Germline V gene data show CDR1 as SGHAT and CDR2 as FQNNGV. The CDR3 is 16 amino acids. V was cut by 1 base and J by 0 bases, with 12 bases left in between. CDR3 sequence reads: CASSLGLTRYQETQYF. The CDR3 DNA reads as TGTGCCAGCAGCTTAGGGTTAACTCGTTACCAAGAGACCCAGTACTTC.

This clone was seen only a few times. The chain combines TRBV5-4 with TRBJ2-7; 12 nucleotides match TRBD2. Germline loops: CDR1 SGHNT, CDR2 YYREEE (reference sequence). The CDR3 extends over 15 amino acids. J lost 4 bases, V lost 3 bases, and 5 bases had no gene match. The CDR3 DNA reads TGTGCCAGCAGCTCCGGGACTAGCGGGCCATACGAGCAGTACTTC. This encodes CASSSGTSGPYEQYF. The full variable domain, with the rest looked up from reference TRBV5-4 and TRBJ2-7, is ETGVTQSPTHLIKTRGQQVTLRCSSQSGHNTVSWYQQALGQGPQFIFQYYREEENGRGNFPPRFSGLQFPNYSSELNVNALELDDSALYLCASSSGTSGPYEQYFGPGTRLTVT.

The rearrangement uses TRBV28 and TRBJ2-7; D is uncertain. The CDR3 totals 13 residues. Looked up from germline, CDR1 is MDHEN and CDR2 is SYDVKM. The V end lost 8 bases, the J end lost 1 base, and 12 bases lay between the germline ends. This CDR3 is CASSGSPSYEQYF. The CDR3 nucleotides read TGTGCCAGCTCCGGGTCCCCTTCCTACGAGCAGTACTTC.

DNA for the CDR3: TGTGCCAGCTCACCACCCCGGGGGAGGGAACCTCAAGAGACCCAGTACTTC. It is translated as CASSPPRGREPQETQYF. This chain joins TRBV18 and TRBJ2-5; TRBD2 matches 7 bases. Germline CDR1 and CDR2: KGHSH and LQKENI. J lost 2 bases, V lost 0 bases, and 9 bases had no gene match. The CDR3 extends over 17 amino acids.